Below are 25 T cell receptor beta chains sequenced from a single sample in a study of graft-versus-host responses after intestinal transplantation. The assay was immunoSEQ multiplex PCR, and TCRdb's table has in-frame clones only and misses some. The sample shows nearly 15,000 clones, approximately 62% of them seen only once. Tissue from the graft was processed to free its intraepithelial and lamina propria lymphocytes. The sample in question was ileum tissue, obtained 524 days after transplant. The receptors here all came from a human patient who received an intestinal transplant, so some T cells may come from the graft donor.

The V gene is TRBV14, the J gene TRBJ1-1; D is ambiguous. CDR1 and CDR2 (germline): SGHDN, FVKESK. The CDR3 consists of 13 residues. Trimming took 0 bases from V and 10 from J, leaving 12 bases between them. The CDR3 sequence: CASSQDRVGRAFF. The CDR3, as DNA: TGTGCCAGCAGCCAAGATCGGGTAGGGAGAGCTTTCTTT.

The chain links TRBV11-2 to TRBJ1-1, with 10 nucleotides matching TRBD1. J gave up 5 bases and V 3 bases, and 6 bases lay outside the gene matches. This CDR3 region has 15 residues. CDR1 and CDR2 (germline): SGHAT, FQNNGV. Written as DNA, the CDR3 is TGTGCCAGCAGCTTTTGGGACAGGGGTTTTACTGAAGCTTTCTTT. Amino acids: CASSFWDRGFTEAFF.

V gene TRBV4-3 combines with J gene TRBJ1-6; no definite D call. The CDR3 consists of 16 residues. V was trimmed by 0 bases and J by 10 bases, leaving 16 bases between them. Germline-derived CDR1 and CDR2 are LGHNA and YSLEER. CDR3 sequence reads: CASSQDPYTEASPLHF. CDR3 DNA sequence: TGCGCCAGCAGCCAAGATCCATACACGGAGGCCTCACCCCTCCACTTT.

This clone turned up a few times. The chain has TRBV6-5 and TRBJ2-5; D possibly corresponds to TRBD1 (6 bases). The germline V gene has CDR1 MNHEY and CDR2 SVGAGI. The length of the CDR3 is 14 residues. V lost 2 bases, J lost 0 bases, and 7 bases lay in between. The CDR3 protein is CASSYGQYQETQYF. The CDR3 DNA reads TGTGCCAGCAGTTACGGACAGTACCAAGAGACCCAGTACTTC.

The chain joins TRBV30 to TRBJ1-2; D remains unclear. The germline CDR1 and CDR2 sequences are GTSNPN and SVGIG (reference sequence). The CDR3 has 13 residues. V lost 2 bases, J lost 0 bases, and 7 bases lay in between. This CDR3 is CAWSRSTNYGYTF. The CDR3 DNA sequence: TGTGCCTGGAGTCGGTCAACTAACTATGGCTACACCTTC.

This sequence joins TRBV4-3 and TRBJ2-3, with a possible D match to TRBD2 (6 bases). The CDR3 is 13 amino acids. Trimming shortened V by 1 base and J by 7 bases, and 9 bases separated the two germline ends. Per the germline V gene, CDR1 is LGHNA and CDR2 is YSLEER. CDR3 sequence: CASSQAGSNTQYF. CDR3 DNA sequence: TGCGCCAGCAGCCAAGCCGGGAGCAATACGCAGTATTTT.

The V and J genes are TRBV30 and TRBJ2-1; the D gene is possibly TRBD1 (5 bases). This CDR3 is 15 amino acids long. V was trimmed by 0 bases and J by 3 bases, leaving 12 bases between them. The germline V gene has CDR1 GTSNPN and CDR2 SVGIG (reference sequence). The CDR3 DNA reads TGTGCCTGGAGTGTCTCGAACGGACACTACAATGAGCAGTTCTTC. Its translation is CAWSVSNGHYNEQFF.

The chain employs TRBV7-2 and TRBJ1-2; TRBD1 matches at 11 bases. The CDR3 has 15 amino acids. Germline V gene sequence: CDR1 SGHTA, CDR2 FQGNSA. The J segment lost 7 bases and the V segment lost 5 bases, leaving 9 bases of the junction unmatched. As DNA, the CDR3 is TGTGCCAGCAGCCCACAAGGGACAGGGGGGAGTGGCTACACCTTC. Encoded protein: CASSPQGTGGSGYTF.

CDR3 amino acids: CASSLDGGDEQYF. In DNA, the CDR3 is TGTGCCAGCAGCTTAGATGGAGGGGACGAGCAGTACTTC. The chain uses TRBV7-9 and TRBJ2-7, with a possible D match to TRBD2 (6 bases). Germline CDR1 and CDR2: SEHNR and FQNEAQ (reference sequence). V was pared by 1 base and J by 5 bases, with 9 bases between. The CDR3 totals 13 residues.

The chain joins TRBV5-1 to TRBJ1-4, with a possible D match to TRBD1 (5 bases). The CDR3 contains 19 residues. Germline CDR1 reads SGHRS; CDR2 reads YFSETQ. V was trimmed by 1 base and J by 0 bases, leaving 19 bases between them. The chain's CDR3 is CASSLRTWSQGSTNEKLFF. CDR3 DNA: TGCGCCAGCAGCTTGAGAACCTGGAGCCAGGGTTCAACTAATGAAAAACTGTTTTTT.

A few counts support this clone. The rearrangement joins TRBV4-3 to TRBJ1-3; no definite D call. The CDR3 runs 17 residues. Trimming shortened V by 4 bases and J by 2 bases, and 18 bases separated the two germline ends. The germline V gene has CDR1 LGHNA and CDR2 YSLEER. The chain's CDR3 is CASSREKSGSAGNTIYF. For the CDR3, the DNA is TGCGCCAGCAGCCGAGAGAAGTCCGGGTCTGCTGGAAACACCATATATTTT.

The rearrangement links TRBV9 to TRBJ2-5; weak D call: TRBD2 (6 bases). The germline V gene encodes CDR1 SGDLS and CDR2 YYNGEE. The CDR3 totals 15 residues. With 0 bases removed from V and 1 base from J, the gap between germline ends came to 10 bases. The CDR3 DNA sequence: TGTGCCAGCAGCGTAGGGCGGGGTCTCCAAGAGACCCAGTACTTC. It yields the protein CASSVGRGLQETQYF.

V is TRBV10-1 and J is TRBJ1-4, with 8 bases lining up with TRBD1. The CDR3 totals 15 residues. V lost 4 bases, J lost 8 bases, and 9 bases stayed unmatched. Germline V gene data show CDR1 as WNHNN and CDR2 as SYGVQD (reference sequence). CDR3 bases: TGCGCCAGCAGTGTACGCAGGGGGCGGAGGGAAAAACTGTTTTTT. It specifies CASSVRRGRREKLFF.

The chain carries TRBV9 and TRBJ2-5; 8 bases line up with TRBD2. CDR1 is SGDLS, CDR2 YYNGEE, per germline. V gave up 3 bases and J gave up 3 bases; unmatched junction bases: 7. The CDR3 is 15 amino acids. CDR3 protein: CASSGPRGVEETQYF. DNA of the CDR3: TGTGCCAGCAGCGGTCCGCGGGGGGTGGAAGAGACCCAGTACTTC.

The rearrangement links TRBV9 to TRBJ1-2; D is unresolved. V lost 3 bases and J lost 4, with 10 bases in between. This CDR3 spans 13 amino acids. Germline V gene sequence: CDR1 SGDLS, CDR2 YYNGEE. The CDR3 is CASSDRGGYGYTF. Here the CDR3 DNA reads TGTGCCAGCAGCGACCGGGGTGGCTATGGCTACACCTTC.

The rearrangement joins TRBV2 to TRBJ2-7; perhaps TRBD1 as D (5 bases). The ends were cut back, 4 bases at V and 2 bases at J, with 12 bases in the middle. The CDR3 has 14 residues. The germline V gene has CDR1 SNHLY and CDR2 FYNNEI. CDR3 in amino acids: CASSGWTLTYEQYF. Here the CDR3 DNA reads TGTGCCAGCAGTGGGTGGACACTTACCTACGAGCAGTACTTC.

V is TRBV19 and J is TRBJ1-5, with D possibly matching TRBD1 (5 bases). The CDR3 is 15 amino acids. Trimming removed 5 bases at V and 3 bases at J, with 14 bases between. Germline CDR1 and CDR2: LNHDA and SQIVND (reference sequence). The CDR3 reads CASSYGAFNNQPQHF. The CDR3 region has the DNA TGTGCCAGTAGTTATGGGGCTTTTAACAATCAGCCCCAGCATTTT.

The chain is built from TRBV4-3 and TRBJ2-7; the match to TRBD1 covers 11 bases. The CDR3 sequence is 16 residues long. Looked up from germline, CDR1 is LGHNA and CDR2 is YSLEER. Germline trimming cut 0 bases from V and 3 bases from J; bases unmatched to any gene: 4. The CDR3 spells CASSQEMGTGGYEQYF. The CDR3 DNA reads as TGCGCCAGCAGCCAAGAGATGGGGACAGGGGGCTACGAGCAGTACTTC.

The table lists this clone with a count of one. This rearrangement joins TRBV7-9 to TRBJ2-7; 10 positions match TRBD1. The length of the CDR3 is 13 residues. The germline V gene encodes CDR1 SEHNR and CDR2 FQNEAQ (reference sequence). The trim removed 8 bases at V and 2 bases at J, leaving 3 bases unmatched. CDR3 amino acids: CASGGQGAYEQYF. Written as DNA, the CDR3 is TGTGCCAGCGGCGGACAGGGGGCCTACGAGCAGTACTTC.

The chain recombines TRBV5-6 with TRBJ2-7; 7 nucleotides agree with TRBD1. The V segment lost 3 bases and the J segment 4 bases; nucleotides outside the gene matches: 13. This CDR3 region has 16 residues. Germline V gene data show CDR1 as SGHDT and CDR2 as YYEEEE. CDR3 sequence reads: CASSSSLDRVLYEQYF. CDR3 sequence (DNA): TGTGCCAGCAGCTCCTCCCTCGACAGGGTTCTATACGAGCAGTACTTC.

The chain combines TRBV6-4 with TRBJ2-3, with D possibly matching TRBD2 (6 bases). CDR3 length: 16 residues. The V end was cut by 3 bases, the J end by 1 base, with 14 bases between. Germline V gene lookup returns CDR1 MRHNA and CDR2 SNTAGT. DNA for the CDR3: TGTGCCAGCAGTGAATTACCCGGGGAGGGCACAGATACGCAGTATTTT. It encodes CASSELPGEGTDTQYF.

The rearrangement joins TRBV5-1 to TRBJ1-2; no firm D call. V was cut by 0 bases and J by 6 bases, with 12 bases left in between. This CDR3 is 14 amino acids long. Germline CDR1 reads SGHRS; CDR2 reads YFSETQ. The CDR3 nucleotides are TGCGCCAGCAGCTTGGACGGGATCCTCAATGGCTACACCTTC. It specifies CASSLDGILNGYTF.

This clone is a singleton in its sample. V gene TRBV30 combines with J gene TRBJ1-2, with 8 bases aligning to TRBD1. V shed 3 bases and J 5 bases; nucleotides not matched to a gene: 8. From germline, CDR1 is GTSNPN and CDR2 SVGIG (reference sequence). This CDR3 has 14 residues. The CDR3 spells CAWSLGQGAYGYTF. CDR3 nucleotide sequence: TGTGCCTGGAGCCTAGGACAGGGTGCTTATGGCTACACCTTC.

This clone occurred once. The chain recombines TRBV27 with TRBJ2-3, with 13 positions matching TRBD2. The CDR3 sequence is 15 residues long. Trimming at V came to 5 bases and at J to 1 base, leaving 0 bases not matched to a gene. In germline, CDR1 is MNHEY, CDR2 SMNVEV (reference sequence). For the CDR3, the DNA is TGTGCCAGCAGTGGACTAGCGGGGGGCACAGATACGCAGTATTTT. Amino acid sequence: CASSGLAGGTDTQYF.

A few counts support this clone. V is TRBV7-9 and J is TRBJ2-6; D not certain. V gave up 0 bases and J gave up 0 bases, with 9 bases separating them. Germline loops: CDR1 SEHNR, CDR2 FQNEAQ (reference sequence). There are 17 residues in the CDR3. The CDR3 here is CASSLAQSSSGANVLTF. CDR3 DNA: TGTGCCAGCAGCTTAGCGCAATCGAGCTCTGGGGCCAACGTCCTGACTTTC.